This T cell receptor beta chain stems from a study of tumor and adjacent non-tumor tissue in lung cancer (dated by TCRdb to the late 2010s). At the level of the whole study: By cancer type, the cohort comprised 12 adenocarcinoma patients, 2 squamous cell carcinoma patients and 1 small cell lung cancer patient. The approximately 15 enrolled patients, of whom 10 were men and 5 were women, were aged roughly 31 to 85 years and were diagnosed with TNM stage I to III disease. The study compared bulk TCRbeta repertoires from lung tumor tissue and matched distant non-tumor lung tissue of some 14 lung cancer patients. In total, sequencing yielded over 95 million productive TCRbeta reads, which works out to an average of about 3.9 million reads per sample. A few dozen paired specimens, one tumor and one normal lung sample per patient, were profiled by TCRbeta CDR3 sequencing.

The CDR3, from cysteine to phenylalanine, totals 16 residues. Only the CDR3 DNA stays, 48 bases, in frame from base 1. Looking up the germline V gene yields CDR1 LGHNA and CDR2 YSLEER. RNA was extracted from bulk unsorted tissue and checked for quality with a NanoDrop ND-1000 and an Agilent 2100. Normal lung samples were distant non-tumor tissue taken more than 3 cm from the tumor edge. All donors had newly diagnosed lung cancer, had not received prior chemotherapy, and were admitted for thoracic surgery in China between August and November 2014. The study excluded patients who had received radiotherapy or chemotherapy before or who had another cancer at the same time. Surgical tissue pieces of roughly 1-2.2 cm3 were preserved in RNAlater solution and were kept at -80 degrees C until use. With respect to this clonotype: No cognate antigen has been identified for it. Relative to the germline gene, one junction end is altered; a read error may explain this.

The library came from multiplex PCR. These reads were obtained on an Illumina HiSeq 2500. TCRbeta libraries were constructed through three rounds of nested PCR with primers (Table S4) according to protocols modified from ARM-PCR. Before sequencing, PCR products of 200-500 bp were cut from the gel and purified using the QIAquick gel extraction kit. For the original study's pipeline: Reads were cleaned using Trimmomatic, were merged into complete CDR3 sequences using FLASH, and were assigned to V(D)J germline segments using MiTCR. Clonal diversity was calculated as the inverse Simpson's index using VDJtools. Productive reads were defined as in-frame sequences without a premature stop codon. Clones were called with MiXCR by TCRdb after fastp trimmed the public reads at Q25, and only in-frame beta chains were retained. Every distinct CDR3 protein forms one entry, paired with its most common genes and DNA. Clone size and V and J calls follow TCRdb, not the original study. The table for this sample lists approximately 110,000 distinct CDR3 sequences; roughly two thirds of them were counted only once. The ten largest clones capture roughly 19% of the sample.

Results the study describes overall, beyond this receptor: The top 100 clones accounted for a significantly larger cumulative portion of the repertoire in normal lung than in tumor tissue. Neither the sequencing platform nor unique molecular identifiers are named or mentioned anywhere in the methods. The cohort had only around 14 patients, and the authors noted that larger samples and more detailed clinical data are needed. Because peripheral blood was not sequenced, the blood TCRbeta repertoires of the lung cancer patients in the study went unexamined. TCR diversity (inverse Simpson) was significantly higher in tumor than in normal lung tissue (about 400 vs 150, P = 0.0075, Mann-Whitney U test). Younger patients had significantly higher TCR diversity, and higher tumor TCR diversity was associated with shorter overall and disease-free survival.

The clonotype was recovered from a man aged 55 to 70 with non-small cell lung cancer. This sequence uses TRBV4-3 and TRBJ2-3; possibly the D gene is TRBD2, per 6 matching bases. Sequencing was done on a sample of distant non-tumor lung tissue. DNA sequence: TGTGCCAGCAGCCAAGGTGGAGGGCCTGTCACAGATACGCAGTATTTT. Translation gives CASSQGGGPVTDTQYF.